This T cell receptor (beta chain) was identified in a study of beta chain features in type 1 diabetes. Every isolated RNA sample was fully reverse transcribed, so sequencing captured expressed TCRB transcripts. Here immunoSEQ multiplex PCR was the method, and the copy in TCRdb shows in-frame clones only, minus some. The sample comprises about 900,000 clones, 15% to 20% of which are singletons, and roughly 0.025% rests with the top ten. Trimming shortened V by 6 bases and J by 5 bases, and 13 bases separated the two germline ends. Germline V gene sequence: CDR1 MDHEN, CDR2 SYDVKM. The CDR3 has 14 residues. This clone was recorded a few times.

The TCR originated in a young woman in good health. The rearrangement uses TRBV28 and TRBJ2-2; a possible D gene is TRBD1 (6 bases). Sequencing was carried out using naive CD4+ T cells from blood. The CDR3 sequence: CASSLQGETGELFF. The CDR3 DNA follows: TGTGCCAGCAGCCTACAGGGAGAGACCGGGGAGCTGTTTTTT.